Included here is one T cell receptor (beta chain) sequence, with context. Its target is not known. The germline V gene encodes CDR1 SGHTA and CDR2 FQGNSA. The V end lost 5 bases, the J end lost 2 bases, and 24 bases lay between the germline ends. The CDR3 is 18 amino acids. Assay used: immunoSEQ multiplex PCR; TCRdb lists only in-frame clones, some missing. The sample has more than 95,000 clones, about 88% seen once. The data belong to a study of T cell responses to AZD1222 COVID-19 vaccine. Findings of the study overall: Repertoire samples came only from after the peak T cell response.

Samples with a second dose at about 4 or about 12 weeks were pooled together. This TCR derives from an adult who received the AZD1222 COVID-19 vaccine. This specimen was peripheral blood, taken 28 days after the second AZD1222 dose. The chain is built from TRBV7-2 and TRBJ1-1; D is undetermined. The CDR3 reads CASSLRLLYRGPNTEAFF. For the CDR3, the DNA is TGTGCCAGCAGCCTTAGACTCCTTTATCGCGGTCCAAACACTGAAGCTTTCTTT.